Below are 25 T cell receptor beta chains sequenced from a single sample in a study of metastatic and nonmetastatic thyroid tumors. Thyroid surgery was preceded by no treatment in any patient. TCRdb reprocessed the PCR reads via MiXCR. Among approximately 25,000 clones, roughly 15% were seen once, and the ten largest hold around 14%. Sequenced material: blood. All receptors derive from a male donor with papillary thyroid cancer or a benign thyroid nodule (not recorded which). Some clones in this sample may be carry-over from other donors' samples.

This clone was seen repeatedly, ten times or more. The genes are TRBV11-2 and TRBJ2-5, with TRBD1 matching over 8 bases. The V gene end was trimmed by 0 bases and the J gene end by 5 bases; junction bases not matched to a gene: 8. This CDR3 is built from 16 residues. Germline V CDR1 and CDR2: SGHAT, FQNNGV. In DNA form, the CDR3 reads TGTGCCAGCAGCTTAGACGGCAGGGGGCGCGGGGAGACCCAGTACTTC. Protein product: CASSLDGRGRGETQYF.

This clone occurred many times. The sample carries other DNA sequences with the same CDR3. This chain links TRBV20-1 with TRBJ2-1; D not certain. V was clipped by 2 bases and J by 8 bases, with 10 bases between them. CDR1 and CDR2 from the germline V gene are DFQATT and SNEGSKA (reference sequence). The CDR3 loop spans 12 amino acids. CDR3 nucleotide sequence: TGCAGTGCTAGATTCCGGGTAGATGAGCAGTTCTTC. Protein product: CSARFRVDEQFF.

Many counts were recorded for this clone. This chain joins TRBV4-1 and TRBJ2-2; no definite D call. Trimming cost V 8 bases and J 6 bases, with 10 bases left between them. In germline, CDR1 is MGHRA, CDR2 YSYEKL. The CDR3 is 12 residues long. As DNA, the CDR3 is TGCGCCAGCCTAAGTATGTCCGGGGAGCTGTTTTTT. Translated: CASLSMSGELFF.

By share of the sample, this clone is large. CDR3 sequence (DNA): TGTGCCAGCAGCATCCGGGGGCGAAACGGGGAGCTGTTTTTT. Its translation is CASSIRGRNGELFF. The chain is built from TRBV11-3 and TRBJ2-2; the D call may be TRBD1 or TRBD2 (6 bases each). The CDR3 covers 14 residues. CDR1 SGHNT and CDR2 YENEEA come from the germline V gene. Trimming pared 5 bases from V and 7 bases from J, leaving 14 bases between.

At least ten counts were recorded for this clone. The V call is TRBV28, the J call TRBJ2-7; D may be TRBD1 (6 bases). The germline CDR1 and CDR2 sequences are MDHEN and SYDVKM. The V end was cut by 5 bases, the J end by 3 bases, with 11 bases between. This CDR3 region has 13 residues. The CDR3 DNA is TGTGCCAGCAGTCCGGGACATCACTACGAGCAGTACTTC. Translated: CASSPGHHYEQYF.

This clone has at least ten counts. V is TRBV3-1 and J is TRBJ2-3; no firm D call. Trimming removed 3 bases at V and 5 bases at J, with 9 bases between. This CDR3 has 13 amino acids. Germline CDR1 and CDR2: LGHDT and YNNKEL (reference sequence). The CDR3 coding sequence is TGTGCCAGCAGCCAGTTCACGGGAGATACGCAGTATTTT. It is translated as CASSQFTGDTQYF.

V usage is TRBV11-2 and J usage is TRBJ2-1, with 8 bases matching TRBD2. The V and J ends lost 5 bases and 8 bases, in that order; junction bases with no gene match: 17. The CDR3 consists of 17 residues. From germline, CDR1 is SGHAT and CDR2 FQNNGV. CDR3 sequence (DNA): TGTGCCAGCAGCAAAACCAAAAAGGGACTAGGTTCCGATGAGCAGTTCTTC. Amino acid sequence: CASSKTKKGLGSDEQFF.

This clone appeared many times. This may come from a read error, since a much larger clone is one base off. This same CDR3 is encoded by further DNA sequences in the sample. V and J are TRBV28 and TRBJ1-5; 8 bases fit TRBD1. The CDR3 is made up of 15 amino acids. Germline CDR1 MDHEN, CDR2 SYDVKM. CDR3: CASRKQGARNQPQHF. The CDR3, as DNA: TGTGCCAGCAGAAAGCAGGGGGCTCGCAATCAGCCTCAGCATTTT.

A note on this clone: Its ends do not fully match the called genes, so a read error is possible. This chain uses TRBV11-2 with TRBJ2-2, with TRBD1 matching 7 bases. This CDR3 comprises 17 residues. Germline V gives CDR1 SGHAT, CDR2 FQNNGV. The CDR3 DNA sequence: TGCGCCAGCAGCCCAGTAATCGGGACAGTGAACACCGGGGAGCTGTTTTTT. Translating it yields CASSPVIGTVNTGELFF.

This clone was observed many times. The chain employs TRBV2 and TRBJ2-7; 7 nucleotides align to TRBD2. CDR1 is SNHLY, CDR2 FYNNEI, per germline. The J segment lost 0 bases and the V segment lost 3 bases, leaving 5 bases of the junction unmatched. The CDR3 is 15 residues long. CDR3 sequence reads: CASSEGSGFSYEQYF. The CDR3 DNA sequence: TGTGCCAGCAGTGAGGGTAGCGGGTTCTCCTACGAGCAGTACTTC. Looking up the rest from reference TRBV2 and TRBJ2-7 gives the full variable domain: EPEVTQTPSHQVTQMGQEVILRCVPISNHLYFYWYRQILGQKVEFLVSFYNNEISEKSEIFDDQFSVERPDGSNFTLKIRSTKLEDSAMYFCASSEGSGFSYEQYFGPGTRLTVT.

The CDR3 DNA reads as TGTGCCAGCAGCTCACCGACACAGAAAGGCACTGAAGCTTTCTTT. It yields the protein CASSSPTQKGTEAFF. The chain combines TRBV5-5 with TRBJ1-1; D not resolved. The germline V gene encodes CDR1 SGHKS and CDR2 YYEKEE (reference sequence). This CDR3 has 15 amino acids. V gave up 3 bases and J gave up 4 bases, with 16 bases separating them.

Remarks on this clone: A single base separates this from a much larger clone, so it may be a read error. This same CDR3 is encoded by further DNA sequences in the sample. V gene TRBV18 combines with J gene TRBJ1-2, with 10 bases fitting TRBD1. The CDR3 is 14 residues long. V was clipped by 2 bases and J by 6 bases; unmatched bases: 3. In germline, CDR1 is KGHSH, CDR2 LQKENI. The CDR3 region is CASSPGTGVNGYTF. CDR3 DNA: TGTGCCAGCTCACCAGGGACAGGGGTTAATGGCTACACCTTC.

This clone was recorded at least ten times. The gene calls are TRBV5-6 and TRBJ2-3; D gene uncertain. Germline CDR1 and CDR2: SGHDT and YYEEEE. V was trimmed by 2 bases and J by 2 bases, leaving 6 bases between them. CDR3 length: 13 amino acids. CDR3 residues: CASSFLDTDTQYF. Written as DNA, the CDR3 is TGTGCCAGCAGCTTTTTAGACACAGATACGCAGTATTTT.

This clone occurred many times. The rearrangement uses TRBV4-1 and TRBJ1-1; a weak D match, TRBD1 (5 bases). The CDR3 sequence is 16 residues long. V lost 2 bases to trimming and J lost 6 bases, with 19 bases between them. Looked up from germline, CDR1 is MGHRA and CDR2 is YSYEKL. The CDR3: CASSQPLTALGSEAFF. The CDR3 region has the DNA TGCGCCAGCAGCCAACCCCTGACAGCCCTTGGGTCTGAAGCTTTCTTT.

There are many counts of this clone. This rearrangement joins TRBV3-1 to TRBJ1-5, with D possibly TRBD1 on 5 matching bases. CDR1 LGHDT and CDR2 YNNKEL come from the germline V gene (reference sequence). The length of the CDR3 is 13 residues. Trimming removed 4 bases from V and 4 bases from J, with 8 bases in between. CDR3 bases: TGTGCCAGCAGCCCAGGGACGAATCAGCCCCAGCATTTT. This encodes CASSPGTNQPQHF.

This clone was seen ten or more times. CDR3 nucleotides: TGTGCCAGCAGCGCCCCCCCCCCCAGCGGGAGGGCAGATACGCAGTATTTT. This encodes CASSAPPPSGRADTQYF. J is TRBJ2-3 and V is TRBV9; the match to TRBD2 covers 10 bases. Trimming cost V 3 bases and J 4 bases; bases outside gene matches: 11. This CDR3 contains 17 residues. The germline CDR1 and CDR2 sequences are SGDLS and YYNGEE.

The sample holds many counts of this clone. V is TRBV5-1 and J is TRBJ2-3; the D gene is possibly TRBD2 (6 bases). The germline CDR1 and CDR2 sequences are SGHRS and YFSETQ. The CDR3 sequence is 14 residues long. Trimming left V 5 bases short and J 4 bases short, with 14 bases between. In DNA form, the CDR3 reads TGCGCCAGCAGTGAGACTAGTGTCCCAGATACGCAGTATTTT. This translates into CASSETSVPDTQYF.

At least ten counts were recorded for this clone. The chain uses TRBV9 and TRBJ1-3; D gene ambiguous. Germline CDR1 SGDLS, CDR2 YYNGEE. This CDR3 has 15 residues. V lost 1 base and J 0 bases, leaving 8 bases between the germline ends. The CDR3 nucleotides read TGTGCCAGCAGCGTATCGGGCCTCTCTGGAAACACCATATATTTT. It yields the protein CASSVSGLSGNTIYF.

The table lists this clone with many counts. The rearrangement joins TRBV29-1 to TRBJ1-2; unclear D gene. Trimming left V 0 bases short and J 4 bases short, with 9 bases between. CDR1 is SQVTM, CDR2 ANQGSEA, per germline. This CDR3 has 13 amino acids. CDR3 sequence: CSVEEGGSYGYTF. The CDR3 nucleotides read TGCAGCGTTGAAGAGGGAGGCAGCTATGGCTACACCTTC. Filled out from reference TRBV29-1 and TRBJ1-2, the complete variable domain reads SAVISQKPSRDICQRGTSLTIQCQVDSQVTMMFWYRQQPGQSLTLIATANQGSEATYESGFVIDKFPISRPNLTFSTLTVSNMSPEDSSIYLCSVEEGGSYGYTFGSGTRLTVV.

This clone was recorded many times. J is TRBJ2-1 and V is TRBV11-2; D is possibly TRBD1 or TRBD2 (6 bases each). Germline loops: CDR1 SGHAT, CDR2 FQNNGV. The CDR3 runs 13 residues. V shed 5 bases and J shed 7 bases, with 12 bases lying between them. CDR3 amino acids: CASSVGGANEQFF. The CDR3 DNA is TGTGCCAGCAGCGTGGGGGGCGCAAATGAGCAGTTCTTC. The full variable domain, in which reference TRBV11-2 and TRBJ2-1 provide the parts outside the CDR3, is EAGVAQSPRYKIIEKRQSVAFWCNPISGHATLYWYQQILGQGPKLLIQFQNNGVVDDSQLPKDRFSAERLKGVDSTLKIQPAKLEDSAVYLCASSVGGANEQFFGPGTRLTVL.

V usage is TRBV4-2 and J usage is TRBJ2-7; D is unclear. V was cut by 1 base and J by 10 bases, with 17 bases left in between. This CDR3 region has 14 residues. Germline V gene data show CDR1 as LGHNA and CDR2 as YNFKEQ. CDR3 in amino acids: CASSQVMGMVDQYF. CDR3 nucleotides: TGTGCCAGCAGCCAAGTTATGGGAATGGTAGACCAGTACTTC.

At least ten counts were recorded for this clone. CDR3 sequence: CASSLGRTGGETQYF. Here the CDR3 DNA reads TGTGCCAGCAGCTTGGGGCGGACAGGGGGAGAGACCCAGTACTTC. The rearrangement uses TRBV7-8 and TRBJ2-5; 10 positions agree with TRBD1. V lost 3 bases, J lost 4 bases, and 5 bases stayed unmatched. Germline V gives CDR1 SGHVS, CDR2 FQNEAQ. The CDR3 totals 15 residues.

This clone was detected many times. The CDR3 spells CASSLRVAGATDTQYF. The CDR3 region has the DNA TGTGCCAGCAGCTTGAGAGTAGCGGGGGCCACAGATACGCAGTATTTT. The chain links TRBV5-6 to TRBJ2-3; 9 bases are a match to TRBD2. The CDR3 covers 16 residues. The J segment lost 2 bases and the V segment lost 1 base, leaving 5 bases of the junction unmatched. Per germline, CDR1 SGHDT and CDR2 YYEEEE.

This clone was seen repeatedly, ten times or more. The gene calls are TRBV29-1 and TRBJ2-3; weak D call: TRBD2 (6 bases). CDR1 SQVTM and CDR2 ANQGSEA come from the germline V gene. There are 15 residues in the CDR3. The V and J ends lost 5 bases and 6 bases respectively, with 21 bases between them. This CDR3 reads CSVYRDPTSFDTQYF. In DNA form, the CDR3 reads TGCAGCGTTTATCGCGACCCAACTAGCTTCGATACGCAGTATTTT.

This clone has a count of ten or more. This chain connects TRBV7-6 to TRBJ2-1, with D uncertain. Deletions cut 2 bases from V and 5 bases from J, with 4 bases between. Germline lookup yields CDR1 SGHVS and CDR2 FNYEAQ. The CDR3 sequence is 12 residues long. CDR3 sequence: CASSLSNNEQFF. The DNA of the CDR3 is TGTGCCAGCAGCTTATCTAACAATGAGCAGTTCTTC.